This T cell receptor (beta chain) originates from a study of blood T cell repertoires in COVID-19 (TCRdb year 2020). About the study as a whole: Samples from collaborators originated in the United States, Italy and Spain and spanned both the acute and convalescent phases of COVID-19. The material from the prospective study consisted of cDNA or gDNA derived from T cells, B-cell-depleted T cells, or PBMCs. Deeply sampled blood TCRbeta repertoires from subjects exposed to, actively infected with, or recovered from COVID-19 were included in the dataset. The repertoires were released in a freely available public database meant as a resource for research on the immune response to SARS-CoV-2. Samples came from the ongoing ImmuneRACE study (first 160 participants) plus 1,254 subjects from 6 global collaborators. Nearly every sample came with metadata listing a de-identified subject ID, COVID-19 status, age in years and sex. Where HLA class I and class II types were available, the types were taken from metadata supplied by the sample provider, not from assay-based typing. The research as a whole found: How much clinical and demographic metadata was included differed by source and by participant, and the metadata was provided uncurated.

Comment on this clone: No antigen is known for it. No much larger clonotype is one base removed from it; base qualities were not supplied.

The immunoSEQ Assay, a bias-controlled multiplex PCR, was used to amplify TCRbeta CDR3 regions from genomic DNA. The authors' pipeline ran thus. Within the assay, amplification of reference gene primers was used to estimate how many nucleated cells each sample contained. To quantify the absolute abundance of each unique TCRbeta CDR3 rearrangement, sequence reads were collapsed and filtered. For each sample, productive Simpson clonality was calculated as the square root of Simpson's diversity index over productive rearrangements. Here the immuneACCESS table is served through TCRdb, limited to in-frame sequences with V and J called. Missing clones are a known gap in these copies; in checked studies unresolved V genes cover under half, and the rest lacks a known reason. The DNA gave D and trimming, while V, J and clone size come from that table. The sample contains about 400,000 clones, 70% to 90% of them found a single time. About 1.5% of the sample is in the top ten clones.

Each collaborating institution followed its own protocols to collect whole blood in K2EDTA tubes. Collaborator samples were shipped for TCRbeta analysis as frozen whole blood, isolated PBMCs, or DNA extracted from either sample type. V has 5 bases trimmed and J has 0 bases trimmed; junction bases matching no gene number 9. CDR1 is given as SGHVS and CDR2 as FNYEAQ, both from the germline V gene. Taken from cysteine to phenylalanine, the CDR3 has 16 residues. This entry keeps only the CDR3 DNA: 48 bases, framed from base 1. Material for sequencing was peripheral blood. This receptor was identified in a woman aged 25 to 39 with active or convalescent COVID-19. This chain is built from TRBV7-6 and TRBJ1-1; TRBD1 matches 7 bases in the middle. The nucleotide sequence reads TGTGCCAGCAGCCCCTTTGAAAGGGGGCTGAACACTGAAGCTTTCTTT. This is translated as CASSPFERGLNTEAFF.